This passage covers 29 T cell receptor beta chains from one sample sequenced in a study of regulatory T cells in long-lasting Graves disease (dated by TCRdb to the early 2020s). The library was obtained by multiplex PCR. Sequencing was performed on an Illumina HiSeq 4000. CDR3 regions were amplified by Arm-PCR with iRepertoire HTBI primers to construct TCR beta libraries. Through fastp at Q25 and MiXCR, TCRdb rebuilt clones from the public reads, retaining in-frame beta chains. Every distinct CDR3 protein forms one entry, paired with its most common genes and DNA. The sample table contains 360,000 or so distinct CDR3 sequences; only one count was recorded for over 9.5% of them. 18% of the sample lies in the top ten. The time point label, read with the paper, signifies: newly diagnosed GD, antithyroid drugs for less than 3 months. For both TCR sequencing and RNA sequencing, RNA was extracted from PBMCs using TRIzol.

These data also formed part of another study, on T cells in Graves' hyperthyroidism and ophthalmopathy.

The sequencing here drew on peripheral blood mononuclear cells (PBMCs), taken at new diagnosis, from a patient treated with antithyroid drugs. The source is a woman under 30 with Graves disease. Donor details come from another sample of the same person, matched by shared clones.

This clonotype was picked up a small number of times. The chain uses TRBV4-3 and TRBJ2-7; unclear D gene. Per germline, CDR1 LGHNA and CDR2 YSLEER. This CDR3 region has 15 residues. Trimming took off 1 base at V and 0 bases at J, with 10 bases between the two ends. The CDR3 protein is CASSQGYSPSYEQYF. CDR3 DNA sequence: TGCGCCAGCAGCCAAGGATACAGTCCCTCCTACGAGCAGTACTTC.

The sample holds many counts of this clonotype. The rearrangement links TRBV13 to TRBJ1-6; D is unclear. CDR3 length equals 15 residues. Germline values: CDR1 PRHDT, CDR2 FYEKMQ (reference sequence). V lost 5 bases and J lost 5, with 13 bases in between. CDR3 residues: CASSERRTNNSPLHF. CDR3 bases: TGTGCCAGCAGCGAGAGACGGACCAATAATTCACCCCTCCACTTT.

This clonotype was picked up many times. The chain is built from TRBV12-5 and TRBJ1-1, with a weak D call TRBD1 (5 bases). CDR3 size: 18 residues. Germline V gene data show CDR1 as LGHNT and CDR2 as FRNRAP. Trimming cost V 0 bases and J 8 bases, with 25 bases left between them. CDR3 in DNA: TGTGCTAGTGGTTTGGTTTGGTTGGGGGGTTTGGGAGACATAGAAGCTTTCTTT. Its translation: CASGLVWLGGLGDIEAFF.

The chain employs TRBV9 and TRBJ1-1; TRBD1 agrees at 11 bases. This CDR3 has 14 residues. The germline CDR1 and CDR2 sequences are SGDLS and YYNGEE. Trimming cost V 2 bases and J 4 bases; bases outside gene matches: 1. The CDR3 DNA reads TGTGCCAGCAGCGTCGGGACAGGGGGCACTGAAGCTTTCTTT. Its protein is CASSVGTGGTEAFF.

This clonotype came up a few times. The chain employs TRBV9 and TRBJ2-3; 12 positions match TRBD2. V trimming: 8 bases; J trimming: 0 bases; junction bases outside the gene matches: 10. The CDR3 extends over 17 amino acids. Germline V gives CDR1 SGDLS, CDR2 YYNGEE. The CDR3 loop reads CASDARTSGTSTDTQYF. For the CDR3, the DNA is TGTGCCAGTGACGCCCGGACTAGCGGGACTAGCACAGATACGCAGTATTTT.

This clonotype was seen repeatedly, ten times or more. The chain links TRBV28 to TRBJ2-1, with TRBD2 matching over 8 bases. The J segment lost 5 bases and the V segment lost 5 bases, leaving 8 bases of the junction unmatched. The CDR3 is 15 residues long. CDR1 is MDHEN, CDR2 SYDVKM, per germline. CDR3 bases: TGTGCCAGCAGTCCACCGGGAGGGCCGCACAATGAGCAGTTCTTC. Translated: CASSPPGGPHNEQFF. Full variable domain (missing parts from reference TRBV28 and TRBJ2-1): DVKVTQSSRYLVKRTGEKVFLECVQDMDHENMFWYRQDPGLGLRLIYFSYDVKMKEKGDIPEGYSVSREKKERFSLILESASTNQTSMYLCASSPPGGPHNEQFFGPGTRLTVL.

In its sample, this clonotype was seen many times. The chain combines TRBV11-2 with TRBJ1-5; the D is unclear. V gave up 5 bases and J gave up 6 bases, with 11 bases separating them. Per the germline V gene, CDR1 is SGHAT and CDR2 is FQNNGV. This CDR3 has 13 residues. CDR3 in DNA: TGTGCCAGCAGCCCTCGGGCTGGTCAGCCCCAGCATTTT. It translates to CASSPRAGQPQHF.

The rearrangement uses TRBV11-1 and TRBJ2-3, with TRBD1 identical over 7 bases. CDR3 length: 17 residues. The V gene end was trimmed by 5 bases and the J gene end by 2 bases; junction bases not matched to a gene: 13. Germline CDR1 is SGHAT and CDR2 is FQDESV (reference sequence). The chain's CDR3 is CASSQDRLGTTTDTQYF. CDR3 in DNA: TGTGCCAGCAGCCAGGACAGGTTAGGAACCACCACAGATACGCAGTATTTT. The whole variable domain, remainder taken from reference TRBV11-1 and TRBJ2-3, is EAEVAQSPRYKITEKSQAVAFWCDPISGHATLYWYRQILGQGPELLVQFQDESVVDDSQLPKDRFSAERLKGVDSTLKIQPAELGDSAMYLCASSQDRLGTTTDTQYFGPGTRLTVL.

This clonotype was counted at least ten times. The chain carries TRBV25-1 and TRBJ2-5; TRBD1 matches 7 bases. CDR3 length: 16 residues. The J segment lost 2 bases and the V segment lost 6 bases, leaving 12 bases of the junction unmatched. In germline, CDR1 is MGHDK, CDR2 SYGVNS. CDR3 in DNA: TGTGCCAGCAGAGAGACAGGGACCAAATTACAAGAGACCCAGTACTTC. Translating gives CASRETGTKLQETQYF.

This clonotype has at least ten counts. The chain is built from TRBV29-1 and TRBJ2-7; the D is unclear. Germline CDR1 is SQVTM and CDR2 is ANQGSEA. The CDR3 extends over 11 amino acids. Trimming left V 3 bases short and J 6 bases short, with 9 bases between. CDR3 nucleotide sequence: TGCAGCGTTGAGGACGACCCCGAGCAGTACGTC. Amino acid sequence: CSVEDDPEQYV.

This clonotype has just one count. This may come from a read error, since a much larger clone is one base off. V is TRBV11-2 and J is TRBJ2-7; TRBD1 is a possible D gene (6 bases). The CDR3 spans 14 residues. Germline V CDR1 and CDR2: SGHAT, FQNNGV. V gave up 1 base and J gave up 4 bases, with 11 bases separating them. CDR3 sequence (DNA): TGTGCCAGCAGCTTAGTCAGGGGCCGGTACGAGCAGTACGTC. Amino acids: CASSLVRGRYEQYV.

A remark on this clonotype: A much larger clone sits a single nucleotide away, making a read error possible. This sequence joins TRBV2 and TRBJ2-2, with 9 nucleotides matching TRBD2. The CDR3 sequence is 15 residues long. Per the germline V gene, CDR1 is SNHLY and CDR2 is FYNNEI. CDR3 protein: CASSSSSGNIGELFF. CDR3 nucleotide sequence: TGTGCCAGCAGCTCTTCTAGCGGGAACATCGGGGAGCTGTTTTTT.

The chain carries TRBV2 and TRBJ2-3; no firm D call. Trimming took off 5 bases at V and 1 base at J, with 19 bases between the two ends. This CDR3 is built from 17 residues. CDR1 SNHLY and CDR2 FYNNEI come from the germline V gene. In nucleotides, the CDR3 is TGTGCCAGCAGTAACAGTCGTGGACCCTCCCGCACAGATACGCAGTATTTT. Amino acid sequence: CASSNSRGPSRTDTQYF.

This clonotype was seen a handful of times. The chain couples TRBV6-5 to TRBJ2-3; 7 bases line up with TRBD2. The J segment lost 3 bases and the V segment lost 2 bases, leaving 8 bases of the junction unmatched. Germline CDR1 is MNHEY and CDR2 is SVGAGI. This CDR3 spans 16 amino acids. CDR3 DNA: TGTGCCAGCAGTTACGATCGGCGGGGAGGGACAGATACGCAGTATTTT. Translation gives CASSYDRRGGTDTQYF.

The chain joins TRBV5-1 to TRBJ2-7; 8 bases map to TRBD1. Germline CDR1 SGHRS, CDR2 YFSETQ. The CDR3 extends over 13 amino acids. Trimming took 5 bases from V and 5 from J; bases not matched to a gene: 6. CDR3 sequence: CASRDTGGHEQYF. The CDR3 coding sequence is TGCGCCAGCAGGGATACAGGGGGTCACGAGCAGTACTTC.

This clonotype was seen a handful of times. The chain recombines TRBV19 with TRBJ2-2; TRBD1 matches at 7 bases. CDR3 size: 15 residues. Unmatched junction bases numbered 9, after V lost 7 bases and J lost 4 bases. The germline gives CDR1 LNHDA, CDR2 SQIVND (reference sequence). The CDR3 is CASTFSTGTTGELFF. The CDR3 DNA follows: TGTGCCAGTACTTTTTCGACAGGGACCACCGGGGAGCTGTTTTTT.

This clonotype was seen at least ten times. The chain recombines TRBV7-2 with TRBJ1-1; maybe TRBD1 (5 bases). The CDR3 has 16 amino acids. The ends were cut back, 5 bases at V and 9 bases at J, with 25 bases in the middle. The germline gives CDR1 SGHTA, CDR2 FQGNSA. The CDR3: CASSNQFGTRVPKAFF. The CDR3, as DNA: TGTGCCAGCAGCAATCAATTCGGGACCAGAGTACCAAAAGCTTTCTTT.

This clonotype was seen repeatedly, ten times or more. The chain couples TRBV7-3 to TRBJ2-1; 12 nucleotides match TRBD2. The germline V gene encodes CDR1 SGHTA and CDR2 FQGTGA. The trim removed 8 bases at V and 6 bases at J, leaving 2 bases unmatched. The CDR3 spans 13 residues. The CDR3 DNA reads as TGTGCCAGCGCACTAGCGGGAGGCAATGAGCAGTTCTTC. Protein: CASALAGGNEQFF.

This clonotype was seen ten or more times. The chain combines TRBV20-1 with TRBJ1-1; no clear D. The CDR3 is 10 residues long. V was cut by 2 bases and J by 6 bases, with 4 bases left in between. Looked up from germline, CDR1 is DFQATT and CDR2 is SNEGSKA (reference sequence). Here the CDR3 reads CSARHSEAFF. Here the CDR3 DNA reads TGCAGTGCTAGACACTCTGAAGCTTTCTTT.

This clonotype was picked up many times. The chain couples TRBV18 to TRBJ2-5; D may be TRBD1 (6 bases). The V and J ends lost 0 bases and 9 bases respectively, with 14 bases between them. Germline V lookup: CDR1 KGHSH, CDR2 LQKENI. The CDR3 is 14 amino acids. The CDR3 sequence is CASSPPGGPGAQYF. CDR3 DNA sequence: TGTGCCAGCTCACCACCCGGAGGCCCAGGGGCCCAGTACTTC.

This clonotype was observed at least ten times. The chain is built from TRBV10-3 and TRBJ1-2, with unresolved D. The CDR3 contains 14 residues. Per germline, CDR1 ENHRY and CDR2 SYGVKD. The V and J ends lost 3 bases and 2 bases respectively, with 10 bases between them. CDR3 region: CAISERDKNYGYTF. The CDR3, as DNA: TGTGCCATCAGTGAACGCGACAAAAACTATGGCTACACCTTC.

This clonotype was observed many times. V is TRBV6-1 and J is TRBJ1-3; D gene uncertain. The CDR3 loop spans 13 amino acids. V lost 8 bases and J lost 0, with 8 bases in between. Germline loops: CDR1 MNHNS, CDR2 SASEGT. Here the CDR3 DNA reads TGTGCCAGCGCAACGAGCTCTGGAAACACCATATATTTT. This sequence encodes CASATSSGNTIYF.

This clonotype was detected many times. The chain links TRBV7-9 to TRBJ2-1, with D unclear. CDR1 SEHNR and CDR2 FQNEAQ come from the germline V gene (reference sequence). Trimming cost V 5 bases and J 11 bases, with 10 bases left between them. The CDR3 is made up of 11 amino acids. The CDR3 is CASSLKSKQFF. Here the CDR3 DNA reads TGTGCCAGCAGCCTAAAGTCAAAGCAGTTCTTC. Drawing the rest from reference TRBV7-9 and TRBJ2-1, the complete variable domain is DTGVSQNPRHKITKRGQNVTFRCDPISEHNRLYWYRQTLGQGPEFLTYFQNEAQLEKSRLLSDRFSAERPKGSFSTLEIQRTEQGDSAMYLCASSLKSKQFFGPGTRLTVL.

This clonotype was recorded a few times. The chain has TRBV5-6 and TRBJ1-5; D gene ambiguous. The germline CDR1 and CDR2 sequences are SGHDT and YYEEEE. The CDR3 sequence is 13 residues long. V lost 4 bases, J lost 6 bases, and 11 bases lay in between. CDR3 residues: CASSLEDGQPQHF. CDR3 coding DNA: TGTGCCAGCAGCCTCGAGGACGGTCAGCCCCAGCATTTT.

Only a few counts were recorded for this clonotype. The rearrangement links TRBV5-1 to TRBJ1-1; D not certain. The V end lost 0 bases, the J end lost 8 bases, and 17 bases lay between the germline ends. The CDR3 is 15 residues long. Looked up from germline, CDR1 is SGHRS and CDR2 is YFSETQ. CDR3 sequence: CASSLVAGLQGEAFF. CDR3 nucleotide sequence: TGCGCCAGCAGCTTGGTGGCCGGGCTACAAGGCGAAGCTTTCTTT.

This clonotype was counted ten times or more. The CDR3 DNA sequence: TGTGCCAGCAACCTGGGGACGAGGGAGACCCAGTACTTC. It is translated as CASNLGTRETQYF. The chain has TRBV5-6 and TRBJ2-5, with D perhaps assigned TRBD1 or TRBD2 (5 bases each). With 6 bases removed from V and 5 bases from J, the gap between germline ends came to 14 bases. In germline, CDR1 is SGHDT, CDR2 YYEEEE. The CDR3 totals 13 residues.

J is TRBJ2-7 and V is TRBV20-1, with D tentatively TRBD2 (5 bases). The germline CDR1 and CDR2 sequences are DFQATT and SNEGSKA (reference sequence). The CDR3 is made up of 15 amino acids. The germline V and J ends were trimmed by 0 bases and 0 bases, with 12 bases remaining between them. CDR3 nucleotide sequence: TGCAGTGCTAGAGATCGGCGGGCTTACTCCTACGAGCAGTACTTC. As protein: CSARDRRAYSYEQYF.

V gene TRBV20-1 combines with J gene TRBJ2-1; D might be TRBD2 (6 bases). Germline V CDR1 and CDR2: DFQATT, SNEGSKA (reference sequence). Trimming removed 2 bases from V and 0 bases from J, with 17 bases in between. The CDR3 extends over 17 amino acids. CDR3: CSARIPWGESSYNEQFF. The CDR3 coding sequence is TGCAGTGCTAGAATCCCCTGGGGGGAAAGCTCCTACAATGAGCAGTTCTTC.

This clonotype was detected many times. The J gene is TRBJ1-2, the V gene TRBV6-1; tentative D call: TRBD1 (5 bases). Germline CDR1 and CDR2: MNHNS and SASEGT. The germline V and J ends were trimmed by 4 bases and 3 bases, with 12 bases remaining between them. The CDR3 consists of 14 residues. The chain's CDR3 is CASSAARGDYGYTF. CDR3 sequence (DNA): TGTGCCAGCAGTGCGGCTAGGGGAGACTATGGCTACACCTTC.